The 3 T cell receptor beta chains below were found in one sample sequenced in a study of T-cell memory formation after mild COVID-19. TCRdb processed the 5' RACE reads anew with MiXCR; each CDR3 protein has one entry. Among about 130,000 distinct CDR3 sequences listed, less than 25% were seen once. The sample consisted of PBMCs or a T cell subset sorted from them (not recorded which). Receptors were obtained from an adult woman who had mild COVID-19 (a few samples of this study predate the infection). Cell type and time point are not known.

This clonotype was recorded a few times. CDR3 amino acids: CASRYPGHLYGYTF. The DNA for the CDR3 is TGCGCCAGCAGGTATCCGGGACATTTGTATGGCTACACCTTC. V is TRBV5-1 and J is TRBJ1-2; a weak D match, TRBD1 (6 bases). Germline assignment: CDR1 SGHRS and CDR2 YFSETQ. V was cut by 5 bases and J by 5 bases, with 16 bases left in between. This CDR3 comprises 14 residues.

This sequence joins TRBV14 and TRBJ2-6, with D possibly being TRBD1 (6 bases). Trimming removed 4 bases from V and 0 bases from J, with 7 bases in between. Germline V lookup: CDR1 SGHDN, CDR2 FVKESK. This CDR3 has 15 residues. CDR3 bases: TGTGCCAGCAGCCGGACAGCCTCTGGGGCCAACGTCCTGACTTTC. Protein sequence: CASSRTASGANVLTF.

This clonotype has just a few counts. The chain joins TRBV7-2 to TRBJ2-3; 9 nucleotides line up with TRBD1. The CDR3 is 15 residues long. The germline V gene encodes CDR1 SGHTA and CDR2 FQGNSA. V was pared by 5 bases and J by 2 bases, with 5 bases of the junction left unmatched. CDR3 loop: CASSPGTGPTDTQYF. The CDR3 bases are TGTGCCAGCAGCCCCGGGACAGGGCCCACAGATACGCAGTATTTT.